The present T cell receptor (beta chain) was sequenced within a study of cytomegalovirus exposure and HLA in healthy donors. Findings and caveats of the study: HLA restriction was apparent for most CMV-associated TCR beta chains in a later analysis. HLA-A and HLA-B allele assignments for most subjects were reportedly predicted accurately using TCR beta sequences.

Every donor was a healthy person donating bone marrow. PCR was performed using 60 Vbeta and 13 Jbeta primers. The protocol was immunoSEQ multiplex PCR, while the TCRdb copy is restricted to in-frame clones and leaves out a portion. Here the sample table reports 190,000 or so clones. As concerns this clone: The antigen is unknown.

The source of this sequence is a boy younger than 18 in good health and CMV-seronegative. Sequencing was performed on PBMCs.

This CDR3 is CASRGARTGRHGYTF. CDR3 nucleotides: TGTGCCAGCAGGGGGGCCCGGACAGGGAGGCATGGCTACACCTTC. The chain combines TRBV28 with TRBJ1-2; 8 nucleotides match TRBD1. Per germline, CDR1 MDHEN and CDR2 SYDVKM. Trimming removed 6 bases from V and 6 bases from J; junction bases left unmatched: 12. The CDR3 spans 15 residues.